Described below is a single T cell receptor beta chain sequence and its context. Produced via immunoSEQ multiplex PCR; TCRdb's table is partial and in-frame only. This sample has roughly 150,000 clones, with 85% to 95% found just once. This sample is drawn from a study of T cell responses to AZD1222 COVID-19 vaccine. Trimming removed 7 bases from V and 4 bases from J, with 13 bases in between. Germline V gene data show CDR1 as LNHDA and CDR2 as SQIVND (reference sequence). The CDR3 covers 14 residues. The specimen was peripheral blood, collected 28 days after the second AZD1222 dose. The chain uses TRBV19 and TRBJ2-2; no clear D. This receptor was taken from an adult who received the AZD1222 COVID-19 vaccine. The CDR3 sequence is CASTRRTSTGELFF. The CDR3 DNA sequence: TGTGCCAGTACCCGCCGAACCTCCACCGGGGAGCTGTTTTTT.